These T cell receptor beta chains were read from a single sample in a study of PD-1 blockade in classical Hodgkin lymphoma. The data were produced by immunoSEQ multiplex PCR, yet TCRdb's version contains in-frame clones alone and is incomplete. The data show 15,000 to 20,000 clones, under 85% seen once. Material: peripheral blood mononuclear cells (PBMCs), obtained at baseline. Every receptor here comes from a human donor with classical Hodgkin lymphoma. The CDR3 runs from the conserved cysteine through the conserved F or W. A D gene is named only where the DNA matches it firmly. Clone size is not always given. Where it is, it says once, few, many or a class for expanded clones.

size	J	V	D	CDR3	DNA
NA	TRBJ1-6	TRBV19	NA	CASTPGALAGSPLHF	TGTGCCAGTACACCCGGGGCCCTCGCGGGATCACCCCTCCACTTT
NA	TRBJ2-3	TRBV6-1	NA	CASSAWRGSSTDTQYF	TGTGCCAGCAGTGCCTGGCGGGGTTCTAGCACAGATACGCAGTATTTT
NA	TRBJ1-3	TRBV5-4	NA	CASSTGPGSAGNTIYF	TGTGCCAGCAGCACGGGGCCGGGTAGCGCTGGAAACACCATATATTTT
NA	TRBJ2-1	TRBV4-1	NA	CASSPTGGPNNEQFF	TGCGCCAGCAGCCCGACAGGCGGACCCAACAATGAGCAGTTCTTC
NA	TRBJ1-1	TRBV28	TRBD1	CASSRRHQGAEAFF	TGTGCCAGCAGCCGCCGTCATCAGGGGGCAGAAGCTTTCTTT
NA	TRBJ2-2	TRBV7-8	NA	CASSLSGELFF	TGTGCCAGCAGCTTGTCCGGGGAGCTGTTTTTT
NA	TRBJ1-1	TRBV10-2	NA	CASSATGTGGEAFF	TGCGCCAGCAGCGCCACCGGGACCGGGGGTGAAGCTTTCTTT
NA	TRBJ2-1	TRBV4-1	TRBD2	CASSQEPPTGLAGDRNEQFF	TGCGCCAGCAGCCAAGAGCCCCCGACGGGGCTAGCGGGGGACCGCAATGAGCAGTTCTTC
NA	TRBJ2-7	TRBV5-6	NA	CASSLGLLVSYEQYF	TGTGCCAGCAGCTTGGGGTTGCTAGTTAGCTACGAGCAGTACTTC
NA	TRBJ2-7	TRBV5-4	TRBD2	CASSTGLLGEQYF	TGTGCCAGCAGCACGGGACTACTCGGGGAGCAGTACTTC
NA	TRBJ1-2	TRBV21-1	NA	CASSKGVGPFNYGYTF	TGTGCCAGCAGCAAAGGGGTAGGCCCCTTTAACTATGGCTACACCTTC
NA	TRBJ2-3	TRBV5-8	TRBD2	CASSLALLAGSDTQYF	TGTGCCAGCAGCTTGGCTCTACTAGCGGGATCAGATACGCAGTATTTT
NA	TRBJ2-3	TRBV7-9	NA	CASSLAQGTDTDTQYF	TGTGCCAGCAGCTTAGCGCAGGGGACGGACACAGATACGCAGTATTTT
NA	TRBJ2-2	TRBV11-2	TRBD2	CASSLRKAGGIGELFF	TGTGCCAGCAGCTTAAGGAAAGCGGGGGGAATCGGGGAGCTGTTTTTT
NA	TRBJ2-1	TRBV7-9	TRBD2	CASSFASGGSYNEQFF	TGTGCCAGCAGCTTCGCTAGCGGTGGCTCCTACAATGAGCAGTTCTTC
few	TRBJ2-1	TRBV6-6	NA	CASSAGEGVFNEQFF	TGTGCCAGCAGCGCAGGTGAGGGGGTGTTTAATGAGCAGTTCTTC
once	TRBJ2-2	TRBV5-1	TRBD2	CASSYGGTSVTGELFF	TGCGCCAGCAGCTATGGTGGGACTAGCGTAACCGGGGAGCTGTTTTTT
few	TRBJ2-1	TRBV5-1	NA	CASSYVGYNEQFF	TGCGCCAGCAGCTACGTGGGCTACAATGAGCAGTTCTTC
NA	TRBJ1-5	TRBV28	NA	CASSFSGRANQPQHF	TGTGCCAGCAGTTTTTCAGGACGGGCTAATCAGCCCCAGCATTTT
NA	TRBJ2-3	TRBV7-2	NA	CASSLIADPGTDTQYF	TGTGCCAGCAGTCTTATAGCGGACCCAGGTACAGATACGCAGTATTTT
few	TRBJ1-2	TRBV7-9	NA	CASSSHRDLEGYTF	TGTGCCAGCAGCTCACACAGGGATTTGGAAGGCTACACCTTC
NA	TRBJ2-7	TRBV7-2	TRBD2	CASSIMPGGSRSYEQYF	TGTGCCAGCAGTATTATGCCGGGAGGGAGTCGCTCCTACGAGCAGTACTTC
NA	TRBJ2-7	TRBV2	TRBD1	CASTLGTGGYEQYF	TGTGCCAGCACCCTCGGGACAGGAGGATACGAGCAGTACTTC
NA	TRBJ1-1	TRBV5-6	NA	CASSLGRERADTEAFF	TGTGCCAGCAGCTTAGGGAGGGAGCGGGCGGACACTGAAGCTTTCTTT
NA	TRBJ2-1	TRBV13	NA	CASSFGTFNEQFF	TGTGCCAGCAGCTTTGGGACTTTTAATGAGCAGTTCTTC
NA	TRBJ1-5	TRBV19	NA	CASSIVSWSSEGSNQPQHF	TGTGCCAGTAGTATAGTCTCGTGGTCCTCCGAAGGGAGCAATCAGCCCCAGCATTTT
NA	TRBJ2-7	TRBV27	NA	CASRVDPFAYEQYF	TGTGCCAGCAGGGTAGATCCTTTTGCCTACGAGCAGTACTTC
NA	TRBJ2-7	TRBV11-1	NA	CASSLVGGTATYEQYF	TGTGCCAGCAGCTTAGTTGGAGGGACTGCGACCTACGAGCAGTACTTC
NA	TRBJ1-1	TRBV30	NA	CAGTVNTEAFF	TGTGCGGGGACCGTGAACACTGAAGCTTTCTTT
NA	TRBJ2-2	TRBV5-4	TRBD1	CASSSGQGYTGELFF	TGTGCCAGCAGCTCGGGACAGGGATACACCGGGGAGCTGTTTTTT
few	TRBJ2-3	TRBV7-2	TRBD2	CASSLRLAARTDTQYF	TGTGCCAGCAGCCTAAGACTAGCGGCACGCACAGATACGCAGTATTTT
NA	TRBJ1-6	TRBV7-9	NA	CASSLGGVNSPLHF	TGTGCCAGCAGCTTAGGAGGGGTTAATTCACCCCTCCACTTT
NA	TRBJ2-3	TRBV5-6	NA	CASSPDSTDTQYF	TGTGCCAGCAGCCCCGACAGCACAGATACGCAGTATTTT
NA	TRBJ1-2	TRBV4-1	NA	CASSLWSQNRKTYGYTF	TGCGCCAGCAGCCTGTGGTCCCAGAACCGAAAGACCTATGGCTACACCTTC
NA	TRBJ1-4	TRBV10-3	NA	CAISDGGEKLFF	TGTGCCATCAGTGACGGAGGGGAAAAACTGTTTTTT
once	TRBJ1-2	TRBV6-5	NA	CASSYSTSGPQHGYTF	TGTGCCAGCAGTTACTCGACGTCGGGGCCCCAGCATGGCTACACCTTC
NA	TRBJ1-5	TRBV19	NA	CASSKTAYSNQPQHF	TGTGCCAGTAGTAAGACAGCTTATAGCAATCAGCCCCAGCATTTT
NA	TRBJ2-7	TRBV9	TRBD2	CASSDGGRDEQYF	TGTGCCAGCAGCGATGGCGGGAGGGACGAGCAGTACTTC
NA	TRBJ2-3	TRBV2	TRBD2	CASNLGLAGGSDTQYF	TGTGCCAGCAATTTGGGACTAGCGGGGGGGTCAGATACGCAGTATTTT
NA	TRBJ2-1	TRBV9	NA	CASSVGSGVYNEQFF	TGTGCCAGCAGCGTAGGGTCAGGGGTCTACAATGAGCAGTTCTTC
NA	TRBJ1-2	TRBV6-1	NA	CASSEQGPGGYTF	TGTGCCAGCAGTGAACAGGGTCCGGGGGGCTACACCTTC
NA	TRBJ1-2	TRBV7-9	TRBD1	CASSAQGASYGYTF	TGTGCCAGCTCCGCCCAGGGGGCGAGCTATGGCTACACCTTC
NA	TRBJ2-2	TRBV6-1	NA	CAAGWDLAGTGELFF	TGTGCCGCAGGATGGGACCTCGCGGGCACCGGGGAGCTGTTTTTT
few	TRBJ2-3	TRBV6-4	NA	CASQTVPRSTDTQYF	TGTGCCAGCCAAACCGTCCCCAGATCGACGGATACGCAGTATTTT
NA	TRBJ2-5	TRBV7-7	TRBD2	CASSLGLAQETQYF	TGTGCTAGCAGCTTAGGACTAGCCCAAGAGACCCAGTACTTC
NA	TRBJ1-2	TRBV30	NA	CAWRGTAFQSGYTF	TGTGCCTGGCGAGGGACCGCCTTCCAGAGCGGCTACACCTTC
NA	TRBJ2-2	TRBV7-3	NA	CASRLQGGGTGELFF	TGTGCCAGCAGGTTACAGGGAGGGGGAACCGGGGAGCTGTTTTTT
once	TRBJ1-4	TRBV5-6	NA	CASSLARTPHNEKLFF	TGTGCCAGCAGCTTGGCCAGGACCCCCCACAATGAAAAACTGTTTTTT
NA	TRBJ2-7	TRBV9	TRBD1	CASSPRTGQGFYEQYF	TGTGCCAGCAGCCCCCGCACGGGACAGGGGTTCTACGAGCAGTACTTC
NA	TRBJ2-5	TRBV2	TRBD1	CASRDNRGETQYF	TGTGCCAGCAGAGATAACAGGGGGGAGACCCAGTACTTC
NA	TRBJ2-7	TRBV12-5	NA	CASGSGLLDKQYF	TGTGCTAGTGGTTCGGGCCTCCTTGACAAGCAGTACTTC
few	TRBJ1-2	TRBV2	NA	CASIPRVGTAHYGYTF	TGTGCCAGCATCCCCCGGGTGGGGACGGCCCACTATGGCTACACCTTC
NA	TRBJ2-1	TRBV29-1	NA	CSVEDKGGWAYNEQFF	TGCAGCGTTGAAGACAAGGGGGGGTGGGCCTACAATGAGCAGTTCTTC